These 24 T cell receptor beta chains were sequenced from one sample in a study of T cells in localized non-small cell lung cancer. TCRdb's copy holds only in-frame clones and misses some; the assay was immunoSEQ multiplex PCR. The sample holds tens of thousands of clones, about four fifths seen once. The sample consisted of peripheral blood, taken before any cancer treatment. These receptors were taken from a female donor older than 55 with stage II squamous cell lung carcinoma.

The chain carries TRBV11-2 and TRBJ2-1; D is possibly TRBD2 (5 bases). CDR3 length: 16 amino acids. Trimming cost V 5 bases and J 0 bases, with 14 bases left between them. Germline CDR1 SGHAT, CDR2 FQNNGV. The CDR3 nucleotides read TGTGCCAGCAGCACCCCCGGGGTGAGCTCCTACAATGAGCAGTTCTTC. Translation gives CASSTPGVSSYNEQFF. The whole variable domain, filled in from reference TRBV11-2 and TRBJ2-1, reads EAGVAQSPRYKIIEKRQSVAFWCNPISGHATLYWYQQILGQGPKLLIQFQNNGVVDDSQLPKDRFSAERLKGVDSTLKIQPAKLEDSAVYLCASSTPGVSSYNEQFFGPGTRLTVL.

By sample share, this clone is medium-sized. The rearrangement joins TRBV7-9 to TRBJ2-2, with TRBD1 matching 7 bases. Germline trimming cut 4 bases from V and 3 bases from J; bases unmatched to any gene: 8. This CDR3 is built from 16 residues. CDR1 is SEHNR and CDR2 is FQNEAQ in the germline V gene (reference sequence). This CDR3 reads CASSSRQGVDTGELFF. CDR3 in DNA: TGTGCCAGCAGCTCCCGCCAGGGGGTGGACACCGGGGAGCTGTTTTTT.

The J gene is TRBJ1-1, the V gene TRBV6-5; weak D call: TRBD1 (6 bases). This CDR3 has 14 residues. Germline lookup yields CDR1 MNHEY and CDR2 SVGAGI. The V end was cut by 7 bases, the J end by 1 base, with 13 bases between. The CDR3 protein is CASKKTGPNTEAFF. Written as DNA, the CDR3 is TGTGCCAGCAAAAAAACAGGGCCGAACACTGAAGCTTTCTTT.

The chain joins TRBV27 to TRBJ2-3; TRBD2 matches 12 bases. V shed 2 bases, J shed 2 bases, and the junction held 5 bases outside the gene matches. This CDR3 contains 17 residues. The germline V gene encodes CDR1 MNHEY and CDR2 SMNVEV (reference sequence). CDR3 sequence (DNA): TGTGCCAGCAGTTTACCAGGACTAGCGGGGACCACAGATACGCAGTATTTT. Amino acid sequence: CASSLPGLAGTTDTQYF.

J is TRBJ2-2 and V is TRBV7-3, with 8 nucleotides matching TRBD2. With V trimmed by 4 bases and J by 1 base, 5 bases remained unmatched. This CDR3 contains 16 residues. The germline CDR1 and CDR2 sequences are SGHTA and FQGTGA. For the CDR3, the DNA is TGTGCCAGCAGCTCTCCCAGCGGGGGGAACACCGGGGAGCTGTTTTTT. This codes for CASSSPSGGNTGELFF.

This chain connects TRBV6-5 to TRBJ2-5, with D perhaps matching TRBD1 (5 bases). The J call may be wrong; the DNA end is better matched by TRBJ2-7. There are 15 residues in the CDR3. The germline V gene has CDR1 MNHEY and CDR2 SVGAGI. CDR3 DNA sequence: TGTGCCAGCAGTTACTCGCCCAGGGACTCCTACGAGCAGTACTTC. The encoded protein is CASSYSPRDSYEQYF.

The V and J genes are TRBV6-6 and TRBJ2-7; D is unclear. Trimming took off 2 bases at V and 4 bases at J, with 6 bases between the two ends. CDR3 size: 12 residues. CDR1 MNHNY and CDR2 SVGAGI come from the germline V gene (reference sequence). CDR3 in DNA: TGTGCCAGCAGTTACCTCCGTTACGAGCAGTACTTC. Its protein product is CASSYLRYEQYF.

This clone came up once. The chain uses TRBV25-1 and TRBJ2-1; 14 bases are shared with TRBD2. CDR3 length equals 16 residues. After removal of 2 bases from V and 8 bases from J, the junction contained 5 bases not matched to a gene. Germline V gene sequence: CDR1 MGHDK, CDR2 SYGVNS. This CDR3 reads CASSEGTSGGRDEQFF. The CDR3 bases are TGTGCCAGCAGTGAAGGGACTAGCGGGGGCCGGGATGAGCAGTTCTTC. The whole variable domain, remainder taken from reference TRBV25-1 and TRBJ2-1, is EADIYQTPRYLVIGTGKKITLECSQTMGHDKMYWYQQDPGMELHLIHYSYGVNSTEKGDLSSESTVSRIRTEHFPLTLESARPSHTSQYLCASSEGTSGGRDEQFFGPGTRLTVL.

The V call is TRBV29-1, the J call TRBJ1-1; 10 nucleotides agree with TRBD1. V was pared by 7 bases and J by 4 bases, with 6 bases of the junction left unmatched. The CDR3 runs 13 residues. CDR1 and CDR2 from the germline V gene are SQVTM and ANQGSEA. The CDR3 coding sequence is TGCAGCGCCCGGGACAGGGGAGGCACTGAAGCTTTCTTT. Translation: CSARDRGGTEAFF.

The chain combines TRBV19 with TRBJ1-1; D is unresolved. Per the germline V gene, CDR1 is LNHDA and CDR2 is SQIVND (reference sequence). The CDR3 is 14 amino acids. V lost 3 bases and J lost 4, with 12 bases in between. This CDR3 reads CASSIAKGPTEAFF. The CDR3 DNA follows: TGTGCCAGTAGTATTGCGAAGGGTCCCACTGAAGCTTTCTTT.

The chain uses TRBV6-5 and TRBJ2-3; TRBD2 might be the D (6 bases). Germline assignment: CDR1 MNHEY and CDR2 SVGAGI. The V gene lost 6 bases and the J gene lost 2 bases, with 12 bases spanning the gap. The CDR3 consists of 14 residues. In DNA, the CDR3 is TGTGCCAGCAGCCTCGGGGGATCCACAGATACGCAGTATTTT. Its translation is CASSLGGSTDTQYF.

The V gene is TRBV7-8, the J gene TRBJ2-7; perhaps TRBD1 as D (5 bases). This CDR3 is built from 14 residues. The V end lost 1 base, the J end lost 0 bases, and 7 bases lay between the germline ends. From germline, CDR1 is SGHVS and CDR2 FQNEAQ. CDR3 loop: CASSLGQFSYEQYF. The CDR3 DNA reads TGTGCCAGCAGCTTAGGACAGTTCTCCTACGAGCAGTACTTC.

This rearrangement joins TRBV29-1 to TRBJ2-3; 8 positions agree with TRBD2. Germline V gives CDR1 SQVTM, CDR2 ANQGSEA. The CDR3 totals 13 residues. V gave up 6 bases and J gave up 0 bases; unmatched junction bases: 2. For the CDR3, the DNA is TGCAGCGTAGCGGGGGCCAGCACAGATACGCAGTATTTT. Amino acid sequence: CSVAGASTDTQYF.

The chain combines TRBV10-3 with TRBJ2-7; the match to TRBD1 covers 10 bases. The germline V gene encodes CDR1 ENHRY and CDR2 SYGVKD. V was clipped by 3 bases and J by 4 bases; unmatched bases: 3. This CDR3 region has 14 residues. The CDR3 loop reads CAISDGQGEYEQYF. Here the CDR3 DNA reads TGTGCCATCAGTGATGGACAGGGGGAATACGAGCAGTACTTC.

The rearrangement links TRBV18 to TRBJ2-3, with D perhaps matching TRBD1 (7 bases). Germline V CDR1 and CDR2: KGHSH, LQKENI. The CDR3 is 16 residues long. The germline V and J ends were trimmed by 3 bases and 7 bases, with 20 bases remaining between them. This CDR3 is CASSPIPQGGLNTQYF. DNA of the CDR3: TGTGCCAGCTCACCCATCCCCCAGGGGGGTTTGAATACGCAGTATTTT.

The chain has TRBV5-6 and TRBJ1-1; D unresolved. The CDR3 runs to 15 residues. V shed 0 bases and J shed 4 bases, with 13 bases lying between them. Germline lookup yields CDR1 SGHDT and CDR2 YYEEEE. The CDR3 loop reads CASSLVIGFITEAFF. The CDR3 nucleotides are TGTGCCAGCAGCTTGGTGATAGGGTTCATCACTGAAGCTTTCTTT.

This CDR3 is CASSSGTTRETQYF. CDR3 coding DNA: TGTGCCAGCAGCTCGGGGACTACGAGGGAGACCCAGTACTTC. The rearrangement uses TRBV7-7 and TRBJ2-5; 7 positions agree with TRBD2. J gave up 5 bases and V 4 bases, and 7 bases lay outside the gene matches. The germline gives CDR1 SSHAT, CDR2 FNYEAQ (reference sequence). This CDR3 is 14 amino acids long. The entire variable domain, with the rest obtained from reference TRBV7-7 and TRBJ2-5, is as follows: GAGVSQSPRYKVTKRGQDVTLRCDPISSHATLYWYQQALGQGPEFLTYFNYEAQPDKSGLPSDRFSAERPEGSISTLTIQRTEQRDSAMYRCASSSGTTRETQYFGPGTRLLVL.

The chain employs TRBV5-4 and TRBJ1-2; 8 bases are shared with TRBD1. The V and J ends lost 2 bases and 8 bases, in that order; junction bases with no gene match: 11. Germline V gene data show CDR1 as SGHNT and CDR2 as YYREEE (reference sequence). The CDR3 extends over 15 amino acids. The chain's CDR3 is CASSLIGQGMGGYTF. The CDR3 DNA reads as TGTGCCAGCAGCTTAATCGGACAGGGAATGGGGGGCTACACCTTC.

This rearrangement joins TRBV7-2 to TRBJ1-2, with D possibly being TRBD1 (5 bases). Between the trimmed V and J ends, which lost 1 base and 5 bases, there was a span of 14 bases. CDR3 length: 15 amino acids. Germline V gene data show CDR1 as SGHTA and CDR2 as FQGNSA. Here the CDR3 reads CASSLGGGPSYGYTF. The CDR3 DNA reads as TGTGCCAGCAGCTTAGGGGGGGGACCTTCATATGGCTACACCTTC.

V usage is TRBV25-1 and J usage is TRBJ2-7, with D possibly matching TRBD2 (6 bases). The CDR3 totals 14 residues. Germline values: CDR1 MGHDK, CDR2 SYGVNS. V was cut by 2 bases and J by 6 bases, with 14 bases left in between. The CDR3 protein is CASSEAGRSGEQYF. For the CDR3, the DNA is TGTGCCAGCAGTGAAGCGGGGAGGTCGGGCGAGCAGTACTTC.

The chain has TRBV7-9 and TRBJ2-3, with D unresolved. CDR1 SEHNR and CDR2 FQNEAQ come from the germline V gene (reference sequence). Trimming left V 5 bases short and J 1 base short, with 19 bases between. This CDR3 has 17 residues. The CDR3 is CASSRSRAGGGTDTQYF. The CDR3 coding sequence is TGTGCCAGCAGCCGGTCCCGGGCCGGTGGGGGCACAGATACGCAGTATTTT.

V is TRBV5-1 and J is TRBJ1-1; 7 bases are a match to TRBD1. V dropped 4 bases and J dropped 5; count of bases not matched to a gene: 17. This CDR3 contains 17 residues. The germline gives CDR1 SGHRS, CDR2 YFSETQ. The CDR3 coding sequence is TGCGCCAGCAGCCCCCTCCCCCCACAGGGGCCCAGGACTGAAGCTTTCTTT. Translating it yields CASSPLPPQGPRTEAFF.

The V gene is TRBV11-1, the J gene TRBJ2-1, with D possibly being TRBD1 or TRBD2 (5 bases each). Deletions cut 1 base from V and 12 bases from J, with 7 bases between. The CDR3 consists of 11 residues. The germline CDR1 and CDR2 sequences are SGHAT and FQDESV (reference sequence). As DNA, the CDR3 is TGTGCCAGCAGCTTAGAGAGGGGGCAGTTCTTC. Protein: CASSLERGQFF.

The genes are TRBV7-8 and TRBJ1-1; D unclear. Trimming removed 0 bases at V and 1 base at J, with 12 bases between. Germline V gene data show CDR1 as SGHVS and CDR2 as FQNEAQ. The CDR3 consists of 16 residues. The CDR3 is CASSLARIDPNTEAFF. CDR3 nucleotide sequence: TGTGCCAGCAGCTTAGCCCGAATTGACCCGAACACTGAAGCTTTCTTT. Filled out from reference TRBV7-8 and TRBJ1-1, the complete variable domain reads GAGVSQSPRYKVAKRGQDVALRCDPISGHVSLFWYQQALGQGPEFLTYFQNEAQLDKSGLPSDRFFAERPEGSVSTLKIQRTQQEDSAVYLCASSLARIDPNTEAFFGQGTRLTVV.